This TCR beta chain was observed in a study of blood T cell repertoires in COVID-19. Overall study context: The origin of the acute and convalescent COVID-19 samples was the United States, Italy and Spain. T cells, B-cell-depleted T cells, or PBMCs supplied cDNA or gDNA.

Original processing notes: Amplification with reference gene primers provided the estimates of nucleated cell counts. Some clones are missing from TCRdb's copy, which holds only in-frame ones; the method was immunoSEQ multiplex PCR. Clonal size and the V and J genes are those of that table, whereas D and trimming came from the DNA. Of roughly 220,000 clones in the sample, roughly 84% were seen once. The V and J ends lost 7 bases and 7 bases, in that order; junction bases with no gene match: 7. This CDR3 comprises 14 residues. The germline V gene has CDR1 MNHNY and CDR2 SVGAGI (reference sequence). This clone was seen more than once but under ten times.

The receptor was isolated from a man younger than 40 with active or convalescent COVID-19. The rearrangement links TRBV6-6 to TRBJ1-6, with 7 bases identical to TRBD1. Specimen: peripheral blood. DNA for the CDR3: TGTGCCAGCACCTGGGGGACAGACAATTCACCCCTCCACTTT. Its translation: CASTWGTDNSPLHF.